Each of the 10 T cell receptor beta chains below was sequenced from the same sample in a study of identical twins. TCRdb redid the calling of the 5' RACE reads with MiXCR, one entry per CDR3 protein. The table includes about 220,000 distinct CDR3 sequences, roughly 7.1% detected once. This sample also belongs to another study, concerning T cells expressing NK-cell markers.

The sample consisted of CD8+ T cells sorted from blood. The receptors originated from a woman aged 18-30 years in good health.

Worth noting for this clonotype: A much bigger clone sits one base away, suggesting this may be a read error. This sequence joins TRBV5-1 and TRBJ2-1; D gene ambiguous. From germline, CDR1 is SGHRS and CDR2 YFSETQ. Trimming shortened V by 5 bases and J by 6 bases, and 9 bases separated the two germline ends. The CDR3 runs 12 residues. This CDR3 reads CASRLTFNEQFF. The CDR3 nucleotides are TGCGCCAGCAGGCTAACCTTCAATGAGCAGTTCTTC.

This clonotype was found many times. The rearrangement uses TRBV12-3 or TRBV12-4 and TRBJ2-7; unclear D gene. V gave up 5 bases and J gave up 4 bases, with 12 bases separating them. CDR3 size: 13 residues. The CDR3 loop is CASSPGPLYEQYF. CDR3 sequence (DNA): TGTGCCAGCAGTCCTGGTCCCCTATACGAGCAGTACTTC.

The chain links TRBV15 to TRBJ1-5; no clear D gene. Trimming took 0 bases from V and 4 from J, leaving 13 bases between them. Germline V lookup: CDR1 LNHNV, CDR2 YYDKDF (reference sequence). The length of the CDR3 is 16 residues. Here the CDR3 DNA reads TGTGCCACCAGCAGAGAAAGGCCAATCTTTAATCAGCCCCAGCATTTT. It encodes CATSRERPIFNQPQHF.

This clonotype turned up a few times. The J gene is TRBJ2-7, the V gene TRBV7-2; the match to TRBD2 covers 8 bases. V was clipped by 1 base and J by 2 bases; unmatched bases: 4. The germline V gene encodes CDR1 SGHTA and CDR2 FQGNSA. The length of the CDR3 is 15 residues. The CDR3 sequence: CASSLGASGPYEQYF. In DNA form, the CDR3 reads TGTGCCAGCAGCTTAGGGGCTAGCGGGCCCTACGAGCAGTACTTC. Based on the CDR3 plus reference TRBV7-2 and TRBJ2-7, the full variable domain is GAGVSQSPSNKVTEKGKDVELRCDPISGHTALYWYRQSLGQGLEFLIYFQGNSAPDKSGLPSDRFSAERTGGSVSTLTIQRTQQEDSAVYLCASSLGASGPYEQYFGPGTRLTVT.

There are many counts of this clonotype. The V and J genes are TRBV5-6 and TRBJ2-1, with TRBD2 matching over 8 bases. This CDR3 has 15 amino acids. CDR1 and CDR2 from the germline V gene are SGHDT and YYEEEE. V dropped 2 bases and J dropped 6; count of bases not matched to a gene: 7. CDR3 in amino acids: CASSFEREGFNEQFF. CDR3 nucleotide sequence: TGTGCCAGCAGCTTTGAACGGGAGGGGTTCAATGAGCAGTTCTTC. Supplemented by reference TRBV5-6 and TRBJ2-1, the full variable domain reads DAGVTQSPTHLIKTRGQQVTLRCSPKSGHDTVSWYQQALGQGPQFIFQYYEEEERQRGNFPDRFSGHQFPNYSSELNVNALLLGDSALYLCASSFEREGFNEQFFGPGTRLTVL.

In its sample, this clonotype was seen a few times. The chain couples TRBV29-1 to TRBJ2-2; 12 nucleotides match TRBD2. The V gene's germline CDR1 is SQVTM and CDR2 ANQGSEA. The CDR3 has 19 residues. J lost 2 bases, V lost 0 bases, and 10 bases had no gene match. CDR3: CSVEDIPLAGGINTGELFF. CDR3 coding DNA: TGCAGCGTTGAAGATATACCACTAGCGGGGGGAATTAACACCGGGGAGCTGTTTTTT.

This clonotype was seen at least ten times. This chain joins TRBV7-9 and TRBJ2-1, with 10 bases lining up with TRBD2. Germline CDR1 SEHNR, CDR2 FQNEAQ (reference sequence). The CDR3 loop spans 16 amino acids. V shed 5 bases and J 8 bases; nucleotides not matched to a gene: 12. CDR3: CASSPMLAGVVDEQFF. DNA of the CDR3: TGTGCCAGCAGCCCGATGCTAGCGGGAGTAGTCGATGAGCAGTTCTTC.

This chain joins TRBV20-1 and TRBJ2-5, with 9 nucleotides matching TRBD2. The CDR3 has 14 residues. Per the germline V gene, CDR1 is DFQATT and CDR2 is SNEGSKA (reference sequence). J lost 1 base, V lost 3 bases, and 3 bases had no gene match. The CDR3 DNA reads TGCAGTGCTAGTATTAGCGGGGGCCAAGAGACCCAGTACTTC. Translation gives CSASISGGQETQYF.

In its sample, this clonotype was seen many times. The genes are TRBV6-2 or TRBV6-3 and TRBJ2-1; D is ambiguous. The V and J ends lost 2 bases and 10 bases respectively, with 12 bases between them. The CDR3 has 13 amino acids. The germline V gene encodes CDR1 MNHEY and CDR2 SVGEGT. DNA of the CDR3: TGTGCCAGCAGTTACGGCCCCTACACGGAGCAGTTCTTC. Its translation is CASSYGPYTEQFF.

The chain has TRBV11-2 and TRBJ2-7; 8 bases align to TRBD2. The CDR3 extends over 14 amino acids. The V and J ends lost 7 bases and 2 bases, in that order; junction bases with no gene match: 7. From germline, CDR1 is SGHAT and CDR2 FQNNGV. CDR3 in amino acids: CASNPGGGTYEQYF. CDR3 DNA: TGTGCCAGCAACCCCGGGGGGGGAACCTACGAGCAGTACTTC.